Included here is one T cell receptor beta chain sequence, with context. This CDR3 comprises 16 residues. Germline V CDR1 and CDR2: MNHNS, SASEGT. Trimming removed 4 bases from V and 4 bases from J; junction bases left unmatched: 7. The assay was immunoSEQ multiplex PCR, and TCRdb's table has in-frame clones only and misses some. The sample consists of 2 million to 2.5 million clones, approximately 94% of them appearing once. The donor population consisted of healthy HIV-negative adults with no recent acute infections or vaccinations. The CD4+ fraction was divided into a CD45RA+ naive subset and a CD45RA-negative memory subset. This sample was included in a study of shared clonotypes between healthy human individuals. Study background: CD4 naive and memory got three plates each, CD8 naive two, CD8 memory one.

The TCR was taken from a man in his late teens or twenties in good health. This chain joins TRBV6-1 and TRBJ2-2; 9 nucleotides agree with TRBD1. What was sequenced was naive CD4+ T cells sorted from blood. Subset reported: CD45RA+ positively selected. The CDR3 DNA follows: TGTGCCAGCAGTGGTTATAGGACAGGGGTCACCGGGGAGCTGTTTTTT. It specifies CASSGYRTGVTGELFF.